Shown below are 9 T cell receptor beta chains from a single sample sequenced in a study of beta chain features in type 1 diabetes. Sequenced material consisted of expressed TCRB transcripts (all of the isolated RNA was reverse transcribed). Sequenced by immunoSEQ multiplex PCR; TCRdb stores in-frame clones only, minus some. Among a few hundred thousand clones listed, about 20% were seen once. Sequenced sample: naive CD4+ T cells from blood. All receptors come from a woman aged 18-29 years in good health.

This chain links TRBV30 with TRBJ1-1, with TRBD1 as a possible D gene (6 bases). Germline loops: CDR1 GTSNPN, CDR2 SVGIG (reference sequence). The CDR3 contains 15 residues. V lost 4 bases and J lost 0, with 15 bases in between. This chain's CDR3 is CAWIPWTVMNTEAFF. CDR3 bases: TGTGCCTGGATCCCATGGACAGTCATGAACACTGAAGCTTTCTTT.

This chain joins TRBV5-4 and TRBJ1-1; 8 nucleotides match TRBD1. Germline loops: CDR1 SGHNT, CDR2 YYREEE (reference sequence). J gave up 0 bases and V 0 bases, and 4 bases lay outside the gene matches. This CDR3 has 16 residues. The CDR3 region is CASSLGQGLMNTEAFF. The DNA of the CDR3 is TGTGCCAGCAGCTTGGGACAGGGGCTCATGAACACTGAAGCTTTCTTT.

This clone was counted once. The gene calls are TRBV19 and TRBJ2-1, with 15 bases identical to TRBD2. The CDR3 is made up of 15 amino acids. CDR1 LNHDA and CDR2 SQIVND come from the germline V gene (reference sequence). The trim removed 8 bases at V and 9 bases at J, leaving 8 bases unmatched. The CDR3 DNA reads as TGTGCCAGTGCAAGGACTAGCGGGGGGGCCGGTGAGCAGTTCTTC. Residues: CASARTSGGAGEQFF.

This clone was observed a handful of times. The sample contains more than one DNA sequence encoding this CDR3. The V call is TRBV5-1, the J call TRBJ2-7; 7 bases are shared with TRBD1. This CDR3 is 14 amino acids long. CDR1 is SGHRS, CDR2 YFSETQ, per germline. The V and J ends lost 4 bases and 2 bases, in that order; junction bases with no gene match: 6. CDR3 residues: CASSLGQGAYEQYF. The CDR3 coding sequence is TGCGCCAGCAGCCTTGGTCAGGGGGCCTACGAGCAGTACTTC.

V usage is TRBV6-1 and J usage is TRBJ1-5; no definite D call. V was clipped by 5 bases and J by 3 bases, with 11 bases between them. Per germline, CDR1 MNHNS and CDR2 SASEGT. This CDR3 region has 14 residues. The CDR3, as DNA: TGTGCCAGCAGTTGGCGGGAAACCAATCAGCCCCAGCATTTT. Amino acid sequence: CASSWRETNQPQHF.

With respect to this clone: Other DNA variants within this sample encode the same CDR3. The chain has TRBV18 and TRBJ1-2, with D possibly TRBD1 on 6 matching bases. CDR3 length: 14 residues. Germline CDR1 is KGHSH and CDR2 is LQKENI. Trimming shortened V by 2 bases and J by 4 bases, and 11 bases separated the two germline ends. In DNA, the CDR3 is TGTGCCAGCTCACCAGAACAGGGTGGCTATGGCTACACCTTC. Protein: CASSPEQGGYGYTF.

This chain links TRBV11-3 with TRBJ2-1; TRBD2 is a possible D gene (7 bases). V lost 5 bases, J lost 5 bases, and 16 bases lay in between. The CDR3 has 15 amino acids. Germline V gene lookup returns CDR1 SGHNT and CDR2 YENEEA. DNA for the CDR3: TGTGCCAGCAGCCCCGGGGGCGGGAGTCACAATGAGCAGTTCTTC. Amino acids: CASSPGGGSHNEQFF.

This clone has just one count. The chain employs TRBV5-8 and TRBJ2-3, with 14 bases matching TRBD2. The germline V gene has CDR1 SGHTS and CDR2 YDEGEE. With V trimmed by 4 bases and J by 0 bases, 7 bases remained unmatched. This CDR3 is built from 18 residues. The CDR3 sequence is CASSTGLAGGLSTDTQYF. CDR3 nucleotides: TGTGCCAGCAGCACCGGACTAGCGGGGGGACTTAGCACAGATACGCAGTATTTT.

V gene TRBV27 combines with J gene TRBJ2-5; 11 positions match TRBD1. Per the germline V gene, CDR1 is MNHEY and CDR2 is SMNVEV (reference sequence). The length of the CDR3 is 16 residues. Trimming at V came to 2 bases and at J to 5 bases, leaving 7 bases not matched to a gene. The CDR3 bases are TGTGCCAGCAGTTTAGGACAGGGGGCGGTATGGGAGACCCAGTACTTC. The encoded protein is CASSLGQGAVWETQYF.